The 26 T cell receptor beta chains reported below all come from one sample, sequenced in a study of T cell responses to AZD1222 COVID-19 vaccine. The assay was immunoSEQ multiplex PCR, and TCRdb's table has in-frame clones only and misses some. This table has about 170,000 clones, approximately 90% appearing once. The sequences come from peripheral blood, collected on day 0 of AZD1222 vaccination. All receptors derive from an adult in good health.

CDR3 protein: CASSVEGQSFYGYTF. The CDR3 DNA sequence: TGTGCCAGCAGCGTAGAGGGACAGTCCTTCTATGGCTACACCTTC. The rearrangement links TRBV9 to TRBJ1-2; the match to TRBD1 covers 7 bases. V lost 0 bases, J lost 4 bases, and 6 bases stayed unmatched. This CDR3 region has 15 residues. Germline V gene sequence: CDR1 SGDLS, CDR2 YYNGEE.

The chain is built from TRBV27 and TRBJ2-3; D is unclear. V was shortened by 6 bases and J by 10 bases, with 23 bases between the two germline ends. Germline values: CDR1 MNHEY, CDR2 SMNVEV (reference sequence). There are 15 residues in the CDR3. CDR3 DNA: TGTGCCAGCAGCCCCAGTGCGGAGCCCCCTGGATCGCAGTATTTT. This sequence encodes CASSPSAEPPGSQYF.

Comment on this clone: One end of the junction fails to match germline, which may point to a read error. Other DNA sequences in the sample encode the same CDR3. The chain uses TRBV11-2 and TRBJ2-1, with TRBD2 matching over 9 bases. Per germline, CDR1 SGHAT and CDR2 FQNNGV. The CDR3 sequence is 16 residues long. The CDR3 here is CASSLDWLAGIHEQFF. The CDR3 DNA reads as TGCGCCAGCAGCTTAGATTGGCTAGCGGGAATTCATGAGCAGTTCTTC.

The chain recombines TRBV2 with TRBJ1-6, with no clear D. CDR3 length equals 13 residues. The V gene lost 11 bases and the J gene lost 7 bases, with 15 bases spanning the gap. In germline, CDR1 is SNHLY, CDR2 FYNNEI. This CDR3 reads CAFGRTENSPLHF. The CDR3 DNA is TGTGCCTTCGGGCGGACGGAGAATTCACCCCTCCACTTT.

This clone was seen a few times. The chain uses TRBV7-2 and TRBJ1-1; D remains unclear. V lost 0 bases and J lost 1, with 6 bases in between. Germline V CDR1 and CDR2: SGHTA, FQGNSA. The CDR3 has 14 amino acids. DNA for the CDR3: TGTGCCAGCAGCTTAGCAGGGAAGAACACTGAAGCTTTCTTT. It is translated as CASSLAGKNTEAFF.

The chain employs TRBV7-2 and TRBJ2-3, with 14 bases that match TRBD2. This CDR3 region has 17 residues. From germline, CDR1 is SGHTA and CDR2 FQGNSA. J was trimmed by 3 bases and V by 4 bases; bases with no gene match: 6. As DNA, the CDR3 is TGTGCCAGCAGCTCCCGGACTAGCGGGAGGTTTACAGATACGCAGTATTTT. Protein: CASSSRTSGRFTDTQYF.

V and J are TRBV3-1 (or the pseudogene TRBV3-2) and TRBJ2-7; perhaps TRBD1 as D (5 bases). Germline V gives CDR1 LGHDT, CDR2 YNNKEL (reference sequence). The V gene lost 0 bases and the J gene lost 0 bases, with 12 bases spanning the gap. This CDR3 contains 16 residues. The CDR3, as DNA: TGTGCCAGCAGCCAAGAAAGGGGCCCCAGCTCCTACGAGCAGTACTTC. Its protein product is CASSQERGPSSYEQYF.

The chain has TRBV5-1 and TRBJ2-5, with 12 bases matching TRBD2. The CDR3 spans 17 residues. V trimming: 1 base; J trimming: 5 bases; junction bases outside the gene matches: 9. CDR1 is SGHRS and CDR2 is YFSETQ in the germline V gene. CDR3 residues: CASSLNGRTSGVETQYF. The CDR3 coding sequence is TGCGCCAGCAGCTTGAACGGAAGGACTAGCGGGGTGGAGACCCAGTACTTC.

The rearrangement joins TRBV11-2 to TRBJ2-1, with TRBD2 matching over 11 bases. Germline CDR1 reads SGHAT; CDR2 reads FQNNGV. Trimming removed 3 bases from V and 0 bases from J; junction bases left unmatched: 10. The CDR3 loop spans 19 amino acids. CDR3 residues: CASSFPLGTSGSSYNEQFF. CDR3 nucleotides: TGTGCCAGCAGCTTTCCTCTCGGGACTAGCGGTAGCTCCTACAATGAGCAGTTCTTC.

The chain is built from TRBV29-1 and TRBJ1-2, with 7 bases matching TRBD1. V was pared by 5 bases and J by 4 bases, with 10 bases of the junction left unmatched. CDR1 is SQVTM, CDR2 ANQGSEA, per germline. The CDR3 totals 14 residues. The CDR3 here is CSVSPLTGSYGYTF. In DNA, the CDR3 is TGCAGCGTTTCCCCTTTGACAGGGAGCTATGGCTACACCTTC.

The chain combines TRBV11-2 with TRBJ1-6, with D perhaps TRBD1 (5 bases). The CDR3 has 17 amino acids. Trimming shortened V by 5 bases and J by 0 bases, and 14 bases separated the two germline ends. Germline CDR1 reads SGHAT; CDR2 reads FQNNGV. The CDR3 loop reads CASSPLSGSSYNSPLHF. Written as DNA, the CDR3 is TGTGCCAGCAGCCCCCTGTCAGGGAGCTCCTATAATTCACCCCTCCACTTT.

The chain carries TRBV7-9 and TRBJ2-5, with D hard to call. In germline, CDR1 is SEHNR, CDR2 FQNEAQ (reference sequence). Trimming removed 5 bases at V and 5 bases at J, with 9 bases between. The CDR3 is 12 residues long. The CDR3 protein is CASSQIGETQYF. CDR3 in DNA: TGTGCCAGCAGCCAGATCGGGGAGACCCAGTACTTC. Supplemented by reference TRBV7-9 and TRBJ2-5, the full variable domain reads DTGVSQNPRHKITKRGQNVTFRCDPISEHNRLYWYRQTLGQGPEFLTYFQNEAQLEKSRLLSDRFSAERPKGSFSTLEIQRTEQGDSAMYLCASSQIGETQYFGPGTRLLVL.

The CDR3 loop is CARYLAGASPNTGELFF. DNA of the CDR3: TGTGCCAGATATCTAGCGGGAGCAAGTCCGAACACCGGGGAGCTGTTTTTT. This chain joins TRBV7-9 and TRBJ2-2; 10 nucleotides agree with TRBD2. J was trimmed by 0 bases and V by 9 bases; bases with no gene match: 10. The CDR3 contains 17 residues. Germline CDR1 is SEHNR and CDR2 is FQNEAQ (reference sequence).

V gene TRBV5-1 combines with J gene TRBJ2-1; D is possibly TRBD2 (6 bases). V shed 0 bases and J shed 3 bases, with 10 bases lying between them. The CDR3 contains 15 residues. Germline values: CDR1 SGHRS, CDR2 YFSETQ. CDR3 nucleotides: TGCGCCAGCAGCTTGGTAGCGGCCGACTACAATGAGCAGTTCTTC. Encoded protein: CASSLVAADYNEQFF.

The chain combines TRBV29-1 with TRBJ1-1, with D perhaps matching TRBD1 (6 bases). V dropped 4 bases and J dropped 0 bases, with 12 bases sitting between them. The CDR3 sequence is 14 residues long. Germline CDR1 reads SQVTM; CDR2 reads ANQGSEA. The CDR3 DNA is TGCAGCGTTGGATGGGGGGCCTTGAACACTGAAGCTTTCTTT. Protein sequence: CSVGWGALNTEAFF.

The sample holds one count of this clone. The V gene is TRBV11-2, the J gene TRBJ2-1; D is perhaps TRBD2 (6 bases). V lost 0 bases, J lost 1 base, and 19 bases lay in between. This CDR3 contains 19 residues. Germline V CDR1 and CDR2: SGHAT, FQNNGV. The CDR3, as DNA: TGTGCCAGCAGCTTAGAAGGAAGGGACCGGGAGAGATCCTACAATGAGCAGTTCTTC. Its translation is CASSLEGRDRERSYNEQFF.

The gene calls are TRBV5-1 and TRBJ1-1; D call uncertain. CDR1 is SGHRS, CDR2 YFSETQ, per germline. V lost 0 bases and J 3 bases, leaving 9 bases between the germline ends. This CDR3 has 14 residues. CDR3 bases: TGCGCCAGCAGCTTGGAAACAGCGTACACTGAAGCTTTCTTT. Protein sequence: CASSLETAYTEAFF.

The sample holds a few counts of this clone. The chain is built from TRBV7-9 and TRBJ2-1, with 11 bases lining up with TRBD2. Trimming cost V 5 bases and J 10 bases; bases outside gene matches: 22. Germline assignment: CDR1 SEHNR and CDR2 FQNEAQ (reference sequence). This CDR3 comprises 19 residues. The CDR3 is CASSLPPRLAGGSGGEQFF. Here the CDR3 DNA reads TGTGCCAGCAGCCTACCCCCCCGTCTAGCGGGAGGTTCAGGGGGGGAGCAGTTCTTC.

This clone showed up just once. The CDR3 protein is CASSTSPPGREQFF. CDR3 nucleotide sequence: TGTGCCAGCAGCACCTCCCCCCCCGGCAGGGAGCAGTTCTTC. V and J are TRBV7-6 and TRBJ2-1; D gene uncertain. Trimming took 5 bases from V and 10 from J, leaving 18 bases between them. The germline gives CDR1 SGHVS, CDR2 FNYEAQ. The CDR3 length is 14 residues.

This chain connects TRBV19 to TRBJ2-1, with 7 bases that match TRBD2. The CDR3 is 16 residues long. The V gene end was trimmed by 5 bases and the J gene end by 4 bases; junction bases not matched to a gene: 11. CDR1 is LNHDA and CDR2 is SQIVND in the germline V gene (reference sequence). The CDR3 is CASSSAGRTFYNEQFF. CDR3 in DNA: TGTGCCAGTAGTTCGGCCGGGAGGACTTTTTACAATGAGCAGTTCTTC.

The chain has TRBV3-1 (or the pseudogene TRBV3-2) and TRBJ2-7; 11 positions match TRBD2. Germline V gives CDR1 LGHDT, CDR2 YNNKEL (reference sequence). CDR3 length: 14 residues. V lost 4 bases to trimming and J lost 3 bases; unmatched junction nucleotides: 2. The CDR3 loop reads CASSPGLAGYEQYF. The CDR3 nucleotides are TGTGCCAGCAGCCCAGGACTAGCGGGCTACGAGCAGTACTTC.

This chain connects TRBV29-1 to TRBJ1-2, with 7 bases aligning to TRBD1. Germline CDR1 is SQVTM and CDR2 is ANQGSEA. Germline trimming cut 5 bases from V and 12 bases from J; bases unmatched to any gene: 6. The CDR3 is 10 residues long. CDR3: CSVRTGLNTF. As DNA, the CDR3 is TGCAGCGTTCGGACAGGCTTGAACACCTTC.

This sequence joins TRBV30 and TRBJ2-7; the match to TRBD1 covers 11 bases. The CDR3 totals 15 residues. Per the germline V gene, CDR1 is GTSNPN and CDR2 is SVGIG (reference sequence). The V gene end was trimmed by 2 bases and the J gene end by 3 bases; junction bases not matched to a gene: 6. Here the CDR3 reads CAWSRGQGGGYEQYF. The DNA of the CDR3 is TGTGCCTGGAGTCGGGGACAGGGGGGAGGCTACGAGCAGTACTTC.

V is TRBV18 and J is TRBJ2-7; a possible D gene is TRBD1 (6 bases). The V end was cut by 2 bases, the J end by 3 bases, with 8 bases between. CDR1 is KGHSH, CDR2 LQKENI, per germline. The CDR3 loop spans 13 amino acids. CDR3 sequence: CASSPTGRYEQYF. CDR3 coding DNA: TGTGCCAGCTCACCAACAGGGCGCTACGAGCAGTACTTC.

The V gene is TRBV19, the J gene TRBJ1-5; 8 bases line up with TRBD1. This CDR3 comprises 13 residues. The V gene end was trimmed by 6 bases and the J gene end by 6 bases; junction bases not matched to a gene: 4. Germline V gene sequence: CDR1 LNHDA, CDR2 SQIVND (reference sequence). The CDR3 spells CASSPTGGQPQHF. The CDR3 DNA reads TGTGCCAGTAGCCCTACAGGGGGTCAGCCCCAGCATTTT.

The V call is TRBV7-2, the J call TRBJ2-1; no definite D call. Germline assignment: CDR1 SGHTA and CDR2 FQGNSA. V was shortened by 3 bases and J by 4 bases, with 7 bases between the two germline ends. The CDR3 has 13 amino acids. Written as DNA, the CDR3 is TGTGCCAGCAGCTTTTGGGGTTACAATGAGCAGTTCTTC. Protein product: CASSFWGYNEQFF.